This entry lists 20 T cell receptor beta chains sequenced from one sample in a study of CD4 T cells in relation to SARS-CoV-2 and coronaviruses. Only in-frame clones appear in the TCRdb table, and some are missing; sequencing was by immunoSEQ multiplex PCR. The sample carries about 54,000 clones, around 90% recorded once. Sequencing was done on a sample of naive CD4+ T cells from PBMCs. Subset denoted: naive CD4+ T cells isolated by negative enrichment. All receptors derive from an adult with COVID-19.

The chain has TRBV4-1 and TRBJ2-5; D is tentatively TRBD1 or TRBD2 (6 bases each). The CDR3 contains 15 residues. Germline CDR1 and CDR2: MGHRA and YSYEKL. Trimming pared 4 bases from V and 7 bases from J, leaving 19 bases between. The CDR3 bases are TGCGCCAGCAGCCTGAGCGGAGGGGGATTTGGGACCCAGTACTTC. Protein product: CASSLSGGGFGTQYF.

As concerns this clone: The conserved final phenylalanine or tryptophan is absent from the CDR3, which likely points to a read error. Because the CDR3's place on the DNA is in doubt, the DNA is left out and the CDR3 is given as listed by TCRdb. The V call is TRBV5-6, the J call TRBJ2-3; the listed D gene, TRBD2, was not tested against the DNA. The germline V gene encodes CDR1 SGHDT and CDR2 YYEEEE. The CDR3 extends over 12 residues, inclusive of both ends. The CDR3 sequence is CASSFERGLMEL.

This chain connects TRBV7-9 to TRBJ2-7; no clear D gene. Germline-derived CDR1 and CDR2 are SEHNR and FQNEAQ (reference sequence). V gave up 3 bases and J gave up 1 base, with 7 bases separating them. The CDR3 covers 13 residues. The CDR3 DNA reads TGTGCCAGCAGCTTTGGGCAGTCCTACGAGCAGTACTTC. Translated, it gives CASSFGQSYEQYF.

This chain uses TRBV7-3 with TRBJ2-1; 7 bases align to TRBD2. The CDR3 totals 16 residues. V lost 0 bases to trimming and J lost 4 bases; unmatched junction nucleotides: 6. Germline V gene data show CDR1 as SGHTA and CDR2 as FQGTGA. DNA of the CDR3: TGTGCCAGCAGCTTAACGGCGGGAGCGGGATACAATGAGCAGTTCTTC. Protein: CASSLTAGAGYNEQFF.

The chain employs TRBV7-9 and TRBJ1-1, with a possible D match to TRBD1 (5 bases). CDR3 length: 13 amino acids. From germline, CDR1 is SEHNR and CDR2 FQNEAQ (reference sequence). Trimming shortened V by 2 bases and J by 7 bases, and 11 bases separated the two germline ends. CDR3 DNA sequence: TGTGCCAGCAGCTTAACGGGACGGGGTGAAGCTTTCTTT. Amino acids: CASSLTGRGEAFF.

V usage is TRBV6-2 or TRBV6-3 and J usage is TRBJ1-1; the D gene is possibly TRBD1 (6 bases). In germline, CDR1 is MNHEY, CDR2 SVGEGT. V gave up 2 bases and J gave up 4 bases, with 14 bases separating them. The CDR3 covers 15 residues. CDR3 sequence: CASSYAGHQGTEAFF. DNA for the CDR3: TGTGCCAGCAGTTACGCGGGACACCAGGGCACTGAAGCTTTCTTT.

V is TRBV7-9 and J is TRBJ2-2, with D maybe TRBD2 (6 bases). Germline V gives CDR1 SEHNR, CDR2 FQNEAQ (reference sequence). V was clipped by 7 bases and J by 5 bases, with 14 bases between them. The CDR3 spans 14 residues. The CDR3 DNA sequence: TGTGCCAGCACCGGGACTTTTCGAACCGGGGAGCTGTTTTTT. This sequence encodes CASTGTFRTGELFF.

This clone was seen a handful of times. The chain has TRBV28 and TRBJ1-2; D call uncertain. There are 13 residues in the CDR3. Trimming removed 5 bases at V and 5 bases at J, with 12 bases between. Germline CDR1 and CDR2: MDHEN and SYDVKM. The CDR3 sequence is CASSLPPTYGYTF. The CDR3, as DNA: TGTGCCAGCAGTCTCCCTCCGACTTATGGCTACACCTTC.

The CDR3 loop is CASSLEWGRNEKLFF. As DNA, the CDR3 is TGCGCCAGCAGCTTGGAATGGGGCCGTAATGAAAAACTGTTTTTT. This chain uses TRBV5-1 with TRBJ1-4; D may be TRBD1 (5 bases). V was shortened by 0 bases and J by 4 bases, with 10 bases between the two germline ends. Germline values: CDR1 SGHRS, CDR2 YFSETQ. This CDR3 is built from 15 residues.

This clone was seen a single time. This sequence joins TRBV7-9 and TRBJ2-1; D is unresolved. Germline CDR1 reads SEHNR; CDR2 reads FQNEAQ (reference sequence). Trimming removed 4 bases from V and 6 bases from J, with 16 bases in between. This CDR3 is 15 amino acids long. The CDR3 spells CASSSGTEKRNEQFF. CDR3 coding DNA: TGTGCCAGCAGCTCGGGCACCGAGAAGCGCAATGAGCAGTTCTTC.

V usage is TRBV4-2 and J usage is TRBJ1-2; the D is unclear. Trimming took 0 bases from V and 2 from J, leaving 13 bases between them. Germline V gives CDR1 LGHNA, CDR2 YNFKEQ. The length of the CDR3 is 16 residues. Written as DNA, the CDR3 is TGTGCCAGCAGCCAAGATCCGGCGCAGAAGAACTATGGCTACACCTTC. It specifies CASSQDPAQKNYGYTF.

V gene TRBV7-9 combines with J gene TRBJ2-7, with a weak D call TRBD1 (5 bases). In germline, CDR1 is SEHNR, CDR2 FQNEAQ (reference sequence). This CDR3 region has 14 residues. V was pared by 3 bases and J by 3 bases, with 12 bases between. CDR3 in DNA: TGTGCCAGCAGCTTTGAGACAGACAACTACGAGCAGTACTTC. Protein: CASSFETDNYEQYF.

V and J are TRBV29-1 and TRBJ2-2; D is possibly TRBD2 (5 bases). This CDR3 contains 13 residues. The V end lost 6 bases, the J end lost 4 bases, and 12 bases lay between the germline ends. Germline CDR1 reads SQVTM; CDR2 reads ANQGSEA. CDR3 amino acids: CSVISGTTGELFF. In DNA form, the CDR3 reads TGCAGCGTGATAAGCGGCACCACCGGGGAGCTGTTTTTT.

This chain connects TRBV7-9 to TRBJ2-3; 13 bases agree with TRBD2. CDR1 is SEHNR, CDR2 FQNEAQ, per germline (reference sequence). The CDR3 extends over 16 amino acids. With 1 base clipped from V and 3 bases from J, the junction kept 1 base outside the gene matches. The CDR3 is CASSLGTSGSTDTQYF. DNA for the CDR3: TGTGCCAGCAGCTTAGGGACTAGCGGGAGTACAGATACGCAGTATTTT.

The V and J genes are TRBV5-4 and TRBJ2-3, with 8 nucleotides matching TRBD1. This CDR3 has 16 amino acids. The junction had 4 bases not matched to a gene; V was cut back by 0 bases and J by 1 base. Per germline, CDR1 SGHNT and CDR2 YYREEE (reference sequence). The CDR3 nucleotides read TGTGCCAGCAGCTTGGAAGGCAGGGGGCGCACAGATACGCAGTATTTT. It encodes CASSLEGRGRTDTQYF. The entire variable domain, with the rest obtained from reference TRBV5-4 and TRBJ2-3, is as follows: ETGVTQSPTHLIKTRGQQVTLRCSSQSGHNTVSWYQQALGQGPQFIFQYYREEENGRGNFPPRFSGLQFPNYSSELNVNALELDDSALYLCASSLEGRGRTDTQYFGPGTRLTVL.

The genes are TRBV18 and TRBJ1-5; 7 bases agree with TRBD1. The CDR3 runs to 15 residues. V was pared by 3 bases and J by 4 bases, with 6 bases of the junction left unmatched. CDR1 and CDR2 (germline): KGHSH, LQKENI. The CDR3 nucleotides are TGTGCCAGCTCACCCAGGGGGGGAAAGAATCAGCCCCAGCATTTT. This codes for CASSPRGGKNQPQHF.

The genes are TRBV15 and TRBJ2-7; 9 nucleotides match TRBD1. Germline trimming cut 6 bases from V and 0 bases from J; bases unmatched to any gene: 6. Germline V gene lookup returns CDR1 LNHNV and CDR2 YYDKDF (reference sequence). This CDR3 comprises 15 residues. The DNA of the CDR3 is TGTGCCACCAGTCGTGACAGGGGGTACTCCTACGAGCAGTACTTC. Translated: CATSRDRGYSYEQYF.

V and J are TRBV30 and TRBJ1-6; 8 nucleotides align to TRBD1. Germline CDR1 is GTSNPN and CDR2 is SVGIG (reference sequence). Unmatched junction bases numbered 6, after V lost 4 bases and J lost 10 bases. The CDR3 has 13 amino acids. As DNA, the CDR3 is TGTGCCTGGAATGGACAGGGTGGGTCACCCCTCCACTTT. Amino acids: CAWNGQGGSPLHF.

The chain joins TRBV24-1 to TRBJ2-7; the match to TRBD1 covers 7 bases. The CDR3 consists of 15 residues. The germline gives CDR1 KGHDR, CDR2 SFDVKD. V shed 4 bases and J 1 base; nucleotides not matched to a gene: 6. The CDR3 sequence is CATSDSGTDSYEQYF. DNA of the CDR3: TGTGCCACCAGTGACTCCGGGACAGATTCCTACGAGCAGTACTTC.

This clone was picked up a small number of times. This chain links TRBV28 with TRBJ1-5; a possible D gene is TRBD1 (5 bases). This CDR3 is built from 17 residues. From germline, CDR1 is MDHEN and CDR2 SYDVKM. The germline V and J ends were trimmed by 4 bases and 0 bases, with 16 bases remaining between them. This chain's CDR3 is CASSWTGTVYSNQPQHF. CDR3 coding DNA: TGTGCCAGCAGTTGGACCGGGACGGTTTATAGCAATCAGCCCCAGCATTTT.